The clone carrying this T cell receptor (beta chain) was found once. These data come from a study of radiation and T cells in renal cell carcinoma. Repertoires were generated with immunoSEQ multiplex PCR, while TCRdb's copy carries only in-frame clones and drops some. The repertoire includes about 120,000 clones, around 80% of them detected once, and 5% to 6.5% sits in the top ten. This sample's time point: blood 2 weeks post-SBRT. Specified treatment: 15 Gy SBRT to primary tumor, nephrectomy 4 weeks later. Blood was sampled at baseline, 2 weeks and 4 weeks after SBRT. The patient's renal cell carcinoma had clear cell pathology. The V end lost 1 base, the J end lost 3 bases, and 6 bases lay between the germline ends. CDR1 and CDR2 (germline): MNHEY, SVGAGI. The CDR3 is 13 residues long.

Material: blood, obtained from a patient whose treatment included radiotherapy and nephrectomy. This TCR was sampled from a man aged 45-65 years with renal cell carcinoma. The chain links TRBV6-5 to TRBJ1-1; the D is unclear. CDR3 residues: CASSYLGDTEAFF. The CDR3 bases are TGTGCCAGCAGTTACTTGGGCGACACTGAAGCTTTCTTT.